Below are 7 T cell receptor beta chains sequenced from a single sample in a study of control samples from healthy donors and cancer patients. Measured with immunoSEQ multiplex PCR; TCRdb has only the in-frame clones, and not every one. The sample records around 68,000 clones, approximately 84% being singletons. The specimen was blood. The receptors were sampled from a man aged 50 to 59 in good health.

The V call is TRBV23-1, the J call TRBJ2-5, with 7 bases lining up with TRBD1. TRBV23-1 is an ORF; its function is uncertain. The CDR3 contains 15 residues. The V and J ends lost 6 bases and 0 bases, in that order; junction bases with no gene match: 7. The CDR3 here is CASSSGTANQETQYF. The CDR3 DNA reads as TGCGCCAGCAGCTCCGGGACAGCAAACCAAGAGACCCAGTACTTC.

This rearrangement joins TRBV5-6 to TRBJ1-4, with 11 bases identical to TRBD1. After removal of 4 bases from V and 10 bases from J, the junction contained 12 bases not matched to a gene. This CDR3 comprises 16 residues. Germline V lookup: CDR1 SGHDT, CDR2 YYEEEE. CDR3 bases: TGTGCCAGCAGCCGGATACCGGGACAGGGGGACCTAAAACTGTTTTTT. It encodes CASSRIPGQGDLKLFF. Using reference TRBV5-6 and TRBJ1-4 for the parts outside the CDR3, the full variable domain is DAGVTQSPTHLIKTRGQQVTLRCSPKSGHDTVSWYQQALGQGPQFIFQYYEEEERQRGNFPDRFSGHQFPNYSSELNVNALLLGDSALYLCASSRIPGQGDLKLFFGSGTQLSVL.

This chain links TRBV28 with TRBJ2-7, with D maybe TRBD1 (6 bases). CDR1 is MDHEN, CDR2 SYDVKM, per germline. This CDR3 is built from 16 residues. V was cut by 5 bases and J by 2 bases, with 19 bases left in between. The CDR3 sequence is CASSAPQGLGAYEQYF. The CDR3 region has the DNA TGTGCCAGCAGTGCCCCCCAGGGGCTTGGCGCCTACGAGCAGTACTTC.

The chain is built from TRBV5-6 and TRBJ2-5; no reliable D call. Trimming shortened V by 2 bases and J by 5 bases, and 7 bases separated the two germline ends. The CDR3 extends over 12 amino acids. Germline V CDR1 and CDR2: SGHDT, YYEEEE. This chain's CDR3 is CASSFARETQYF. The CDR3 bases are TGTGCCAGCAGCTTTGCAAGGGAGACCCAGTACTTC.

V is TRBV7-9 and J is TRBJ2-2; 9 positions agree with TRBD1. This CDR3 contains 15 residues. V gave up 4 bases and J gave up 5 bases; unmatched junction bases: 5. CDR1 is SEHNR, CDR2 FQNEAQ, per germline (reference sequence). The CDR3 protein is CASSWTGVRTGELFF. The CDR3 DNA follows: TGTGCCAGCAGCTGGACAGGGGTGCGGACCGGGGAGCTGTTTTTT. Variable domain in full (rest from reference TRBV7-9 and TRBJ2-2): DTGVSQNPRHKITKRGQNVTFRCDPISEHNRLYWYRQTLGQGPEFLTYFQNEAQLEKSRLLSDRFSAERPKGSFSTLEIQRTEQGDSAMYLCASSWTGVRTGELFFGEGSRLTVL.

The sample holds a few counts of this clone. The V gene is TRBV6-5, the J gene TRBJ1-5; D not certain. The CDR3 loop spans 12 amino acids. The V end lost 6 bases, the J end lost 9 bases, and 12 bases lay between the germline ends. Germline lookup yields CDR1 MNHEY and CDR2 SVGAGI. CDR3 DNA: TGTGCCAGCAGCCTACCGGGTGGGCCCCAGCATTTT. Protein sequence: CASSLPGGPQHF.

This chain uses TRBV10-1 with TRBJ2-5; 8 nucleotides align to TRBD2. Per the germline V gene, CDR1 is WNHNN and CDR2 is SYGVQD (reference sequence). The CDR3 is made up of 15 amino acids. Trimming at V came to 8 bases and at J to 0 bases, leaving 8 bases not matched to a gene. CDR3 sequence: CASEIAGKYQETQYF. Written as DNA, the CDR3 is TGCGCCAGCGAGATAGCGGGAAAGTACCAAGAGACCCAGTACTTC.